This T cell receptor beta chain was identified in a study of blood T cell repertoires in COVID-19. Original methodology: Reference gene primer amplification gave nucleated cell count estimates. Sequenced by immunoSEQ multiplex PCR; TCRdb stores in-frame clones only, minus some. The D gene and trimming were derived from the DNA, and the V and J assignments and clone size from that table. The profile shows fewer than 350,000 clones, approximately 86% of them singletons. This clone appeared once. CDR1 is LNHDA, CDR2 SQIVND, per germline (reference sequence). The CDR3 length is 13 residues. Trimming cost V 9 bases and J 4 bases, with 12 bases left between them.

The chain links TRBV19 to TRBJ2-2; a weak D match, TRBD1 (5 bases). The specimen sequenced was peripheral blood. The sequence came from a woman aged 70-85 years with COVID-19, enrolled during active disease. The CDR3 sequence: CASSSGSTGELFF. In nucleotides, the CDR3 is TGTGCCAGCTCTTCAGGGTCCACCGGGGAGCTGTTTTTT.